Below are 8 T cell receptor beta chains sequenced from a single sample in a study of yellow fever vaccine responses in identical twins. Each CDR3 protein gets one entry after TCRdb re-called the RT-PCR reads with MiXCR. The data hold over a thousand distinct CDR3 sequences, with 89% observed a single time. This material consisted of T cells from blood (PBMCs), unsorted or a sorted subset (not recorded which), taken before or after yellow fever vaccination (not recorded which). These receptors all come from a female donor who received the yellow fever vaccine.

The CDR3 bases are TGTGCCAGCAGCCAAGCCTGGGGGGGGACTCTCACCTACGAGCAGTACTTC. Amino acids: CASSQAWGGTLTYEQYF. The chain links TRBV14 to TRBJ2-7; 7 bases line up with TRBD2. Unmatched junction bases numbered 11, after V lost 1 base and J lost 2 bases. Germline loops: CDR1 SGHDN, CDR2 FVKESK. The CDR3 sequence is 17 residues long. Based on the CDR3 plus reference TRBV14 and TRBJ2-7, the full variable domain is EAGVTQFPSHSVIEKGQTVTLRCDPISGHDNLYWYRRVMGKEIKFLLHFVKESKQDESGMPNNRFLAERTGGTYSTLKVQPAELEDSGVYFCASSQAWGGTLTYEQYFGPGTRLTVT.

The chain joins TRBV13 to TRBJ2-1, with TRBD2 identical over 10 bases. V dropped 5 bases and J dropped 6; count of bases not matched to a gene: 10. The CDR3 is 16 amino acids. The germline gives CDR1 PRHDT, CDR2 FYEKMQ (reference sequence). CDR3: CASSPLSGRALNEQFF. DNA for the CDR3: TGTGCCAGCAGCCCCCTAAGCGGGAGGGCCCTCAATGAGCAGTTCTTC.

The chain couples TRBV11-2 to TRBJ2-1; 9 bases line up with TRBD2. J lost 6 bases, V lost 4 bases, and 7 bases had no gene match. Germline V gene data show CDR1 as SGHAT and CDR2 as FQNNGV. The CDR3 sequence is 15 residues long. This CDR3 is CASSWTGLARNEQFF. The CDR3 bases are TGTGCCAGCAGCTGGACGGGACTAGCTCGCAATGAGCAGTTCTTC. Looking up the rest from reference TRBV11-2 and TRBJ2-1 gives the full variable domain: EAGVAQSPRYKIIEKRQSVAFWCNPISGHATLYWYQQILGQGPKLLIQFQNNGVVDDSQLPKDRFSAERLKGVDSTLKIQPAKLEDSAVYLCASSWTGLARNEQFFGPGTRLTVL.

J is TRBJ2-4 and V is TRBV7-2; 8 nucleotides line up with TRBD2. V trimming: 0 bases; J trimming: 6 bases; junction bases outside the gene matches: 4. Germline CDR1 reads SGHTA; CDR2 reads FQGNSA. CDR3 size: 15 residues. CDR3 sequence reads: CASSLAGAGGNIQYF. The CDR3 DNA is TGTGCCAGCAGCTTAGCGGGGGCGGGAGGAAACATTCAGTACTTC. Supplemented by reference TRBV7-2 and TRBJ2-4, the full variable domain reads GAGVSQSPSNKVTEKGKDVELRCDPISGHTALYWYRQSLGQGLEFLIYFQGNSAPDKSGLPSDRFSAERTGGSVSTLTIQRTQQEDSAVYLCASSLAGAGGNIQYFGAGTRLSVL.

This clonotype was found once. The chain has TRBV5-1 and TRBJ2-5, with 10 bases identical to TRBD2. Germline V CDR1 and CDR2: SGHRS, YFSETQ. V lost 2 bases, J lost 5 bases, and 6 bases stayed unmatched. The CDR3 is made up of 15 amino acids. As DNA, the CDR3 is TGCGCCAGCAGCTTCCAGCGGGGGGGCCTGGAGACCCAGTACTTC. Translated: CASSFQRGGLETQYF.

This clonotype was recorded once. The chain combines TRBV27 with TRBJ2-3; TRBD1 matches 9 bases. V dropped 5 bases and J dropped 2; count of bases not matched to a gene: 8. Germline V gene lookup returns CDR1 MNHEY and CDR2 SMNVEV (reference sequence). This CDR3 region has 16 residues. Here the CDR3 DNA reads TGTGCCAGCAGTAACCCGGACAGGGGTTCCACAGATACGCAGTATTTT. This codes for CASSNPDRGSTDTQYF.

This chain links TRBV10-3 with TRBJ1-1; 10 positions agree with TRBD1. CDR3 size: 14 residues. Germline trimming cut 6 bases from V and 0 bases from J; bases unmatched to any gene: 1. CDR1 is ENHRY and CDR2 is SYGVKD in the germline V gene. The CDR3 bases are TGTGCCATCAGGGACAGGGGGATGAACACTGAAGCTTTCTTT. This codes for CAIRDRGMNTEAFF.

The chain is built from TRBV11-3 and TRBJ2-1, with 9 bases aligning to TRBD2. This CDR3 contains 15 residues. CDR1 and CDR2 (germline): SGHNT, YENEEA. Unmatched junction bases numbered 4, after V lost 1 base and J lost 6 bases. CDR3 amino acids: CASSLGRGGLNEQFF. CDR3 bases: TGTGCCAGCAGCTTAGGGCGGGGGGGCCTCAATGAGCAGTTCTTC.